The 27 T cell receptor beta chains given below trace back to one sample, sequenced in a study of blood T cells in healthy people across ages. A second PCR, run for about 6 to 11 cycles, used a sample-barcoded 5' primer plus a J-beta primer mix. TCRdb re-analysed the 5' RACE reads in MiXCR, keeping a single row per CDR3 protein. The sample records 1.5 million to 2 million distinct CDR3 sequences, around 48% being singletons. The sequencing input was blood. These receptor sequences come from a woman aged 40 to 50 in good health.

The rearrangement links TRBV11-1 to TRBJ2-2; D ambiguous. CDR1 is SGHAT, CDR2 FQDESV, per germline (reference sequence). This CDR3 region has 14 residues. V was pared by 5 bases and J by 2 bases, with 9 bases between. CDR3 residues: CASSALTNTGELFF. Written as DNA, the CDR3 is TGTGCCAGCAGCGCTCTTACAAACACCGGGGAGCTGTTTTTT.

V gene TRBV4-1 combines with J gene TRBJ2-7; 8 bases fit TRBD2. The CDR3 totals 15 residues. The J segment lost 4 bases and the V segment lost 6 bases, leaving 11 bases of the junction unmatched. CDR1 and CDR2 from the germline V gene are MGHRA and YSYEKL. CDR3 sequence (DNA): TGCGCCAGCAGTTCAAGCGGGACTAGTATGTACGAGCAGTACTTC. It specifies CASSSSGTSMYEQYF.

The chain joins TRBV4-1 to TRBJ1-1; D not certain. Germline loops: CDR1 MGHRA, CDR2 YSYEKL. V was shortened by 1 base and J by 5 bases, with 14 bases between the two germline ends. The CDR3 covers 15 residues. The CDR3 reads CASSQVRQSATEAFF. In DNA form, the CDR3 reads TGCGCCAGCAGCCAAGTGAGGCAGTCCGCGACTGAAGCTTTCTTT.

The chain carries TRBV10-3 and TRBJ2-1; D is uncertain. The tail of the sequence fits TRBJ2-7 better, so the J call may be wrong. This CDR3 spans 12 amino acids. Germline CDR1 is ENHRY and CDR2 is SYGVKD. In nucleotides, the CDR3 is TGTGCCATCAGTGAGCTTGACAATGAGCAGTACTTC. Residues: CAISELDNEQYF.

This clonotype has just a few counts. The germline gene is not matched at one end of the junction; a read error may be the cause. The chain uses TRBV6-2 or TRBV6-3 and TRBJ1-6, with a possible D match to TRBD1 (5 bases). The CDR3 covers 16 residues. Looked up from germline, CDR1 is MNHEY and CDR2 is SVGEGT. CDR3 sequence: CAISSWAGIGNSPLHF. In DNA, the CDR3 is TGTGCCATCAGTTCCTGGGCAGGGATTGGGAATTCACCCCTCCACTTT.

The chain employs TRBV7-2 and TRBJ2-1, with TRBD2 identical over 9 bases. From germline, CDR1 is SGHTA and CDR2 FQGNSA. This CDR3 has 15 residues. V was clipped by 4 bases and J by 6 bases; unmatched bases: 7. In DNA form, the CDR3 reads TGTGCCAGCAGCTCGGGCGGGGGGGAGGCCAATGAGCAGTTCTTC. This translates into CASSSGGGEANEQFF.

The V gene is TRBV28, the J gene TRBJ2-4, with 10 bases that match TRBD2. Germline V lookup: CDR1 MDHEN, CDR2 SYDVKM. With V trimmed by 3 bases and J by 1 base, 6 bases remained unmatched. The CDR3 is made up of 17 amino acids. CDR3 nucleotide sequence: TGTGCCAGCAGTTTCGGGTTAGCGGGGGGTGCCAAAAACATTCAGTACTTC. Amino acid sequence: CASSFGLAGGAKNIQYF.

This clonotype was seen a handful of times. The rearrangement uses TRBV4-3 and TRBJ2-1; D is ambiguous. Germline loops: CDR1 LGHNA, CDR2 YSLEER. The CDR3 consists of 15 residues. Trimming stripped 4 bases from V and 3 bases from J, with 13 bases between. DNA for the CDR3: TGCGCCAGCAGCCGCCAACTCCAAATCTACAATGAGCAGTTCTTC. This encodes CASSRQLQIYNEQFF.

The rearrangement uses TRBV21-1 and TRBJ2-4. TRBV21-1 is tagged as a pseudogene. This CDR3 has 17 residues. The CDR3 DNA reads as TGTGCCAGCAGCAAAGCGCACGGTTTCTACTTCCAAAACATTCAGTACTTC. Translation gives CASSKAHGFYFQNIQYF.

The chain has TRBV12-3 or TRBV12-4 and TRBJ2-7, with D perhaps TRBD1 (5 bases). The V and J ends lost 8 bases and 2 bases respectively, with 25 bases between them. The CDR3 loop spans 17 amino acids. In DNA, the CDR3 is TGTGCCAGCGGGGCTCGGAAAGAAAGGAGAACACCCTACGAGCAGTACTTC. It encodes CASGARKERRTPYEQYF.

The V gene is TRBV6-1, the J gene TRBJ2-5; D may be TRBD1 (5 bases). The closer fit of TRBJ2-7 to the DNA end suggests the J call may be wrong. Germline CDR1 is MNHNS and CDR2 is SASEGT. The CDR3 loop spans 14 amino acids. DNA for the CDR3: TGTGCCAGCAGTGAAAAGGGGTTTAAGGACGAGCAGTACTTC. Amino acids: CASSEKGFKDEQYF.

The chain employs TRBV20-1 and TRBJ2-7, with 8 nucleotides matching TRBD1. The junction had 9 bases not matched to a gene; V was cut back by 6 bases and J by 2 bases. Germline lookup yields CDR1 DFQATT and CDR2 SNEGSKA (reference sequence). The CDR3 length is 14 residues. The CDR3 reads CSARDRSQPYEQYF. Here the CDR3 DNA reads TGCAGTGCGAGGGACAGGTCCCAACCCTACGAGCAGTACTTC.

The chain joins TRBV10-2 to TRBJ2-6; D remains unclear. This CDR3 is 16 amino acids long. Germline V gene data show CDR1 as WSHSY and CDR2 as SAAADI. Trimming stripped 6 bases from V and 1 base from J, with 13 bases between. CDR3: CASSPSGESGANVLTF. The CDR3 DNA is TGCGCCAGCAGCCCCTCCGGAGAATCTGGGGCCAACGTCCTGACTTTC.

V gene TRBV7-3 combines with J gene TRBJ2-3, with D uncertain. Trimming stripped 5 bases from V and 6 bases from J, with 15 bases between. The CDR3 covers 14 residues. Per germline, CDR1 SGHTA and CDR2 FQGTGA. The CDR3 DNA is TGTGCCAGCAGCCCCTCATTACGAGCGGATACGCAGTATTTT. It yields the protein CASSPSLRADTQYF. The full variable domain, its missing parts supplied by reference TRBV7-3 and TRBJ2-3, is GAGVSQTPSNKVTEKGKYVELRCDPISGHTALYWYRQSLGQGPEFLIYFQGTGAADDSGLPNDRFFAVRPEGSVSTLKIQRTERGDSAVYLCASSPSLRADTQYFGPGTRLTVL.

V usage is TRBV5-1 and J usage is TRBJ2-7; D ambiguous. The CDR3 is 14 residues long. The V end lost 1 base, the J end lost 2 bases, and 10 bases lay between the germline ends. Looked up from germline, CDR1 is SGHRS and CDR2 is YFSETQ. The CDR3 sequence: CASSLISSAYEQYF. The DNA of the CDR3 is TGCGCCAGCAGCTTGATCTCATCGGCCTACGAGCAGTACTTC.

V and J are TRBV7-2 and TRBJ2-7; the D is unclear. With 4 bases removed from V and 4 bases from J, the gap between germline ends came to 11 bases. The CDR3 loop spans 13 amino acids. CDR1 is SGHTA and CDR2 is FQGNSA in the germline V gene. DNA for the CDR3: TGTGCCAGCAGCTCCTACTACAATTACGAGCAGTACTTC. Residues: CASSSYYNYEQYF.

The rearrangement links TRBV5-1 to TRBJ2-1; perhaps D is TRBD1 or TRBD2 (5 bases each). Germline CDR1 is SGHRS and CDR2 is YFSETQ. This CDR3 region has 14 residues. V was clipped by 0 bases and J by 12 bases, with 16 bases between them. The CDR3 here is CASSLDRPSRGQFF. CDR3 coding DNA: TGCGCCAGCAGCTTGGACAGGCCATCGAGGGGGCAGTTCTTC.

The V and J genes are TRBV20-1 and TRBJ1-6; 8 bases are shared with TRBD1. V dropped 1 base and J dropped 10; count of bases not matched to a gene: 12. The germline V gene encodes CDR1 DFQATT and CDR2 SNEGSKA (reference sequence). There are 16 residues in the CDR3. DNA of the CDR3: TGCAGTGCTAGAGGTGTTTTGGGACAGGCTACCTCACCCCTCCACTTT. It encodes CSARGVLGQATSPLHF.

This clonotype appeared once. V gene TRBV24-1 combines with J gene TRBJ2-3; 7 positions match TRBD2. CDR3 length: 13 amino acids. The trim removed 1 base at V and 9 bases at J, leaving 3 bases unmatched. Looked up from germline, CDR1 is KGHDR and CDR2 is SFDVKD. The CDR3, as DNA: TGTGCCACCAGTGATTTTAAGCGGGGAACGCAGTATTTT. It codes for CATSDFKRGTQYF.

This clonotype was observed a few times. In DNA, the CDR3 is TGTGCCAGCAGCTTAAGGACAGAAGCGGATTCACCCCTCCACTTT. Translated: CASSLRTEADSPLHF. V and J are TRBV7-9 and TRBJ1-6; tentatively, D is TRBD1 (6 bases). From germline, CDR1 is SEHNR and CDR2 FQNEAQ (reference sequence). The CDR3 runs to 15 residues. Trimming took 2 bases from V and 8 from J, leaving 13 bases between them. Looking up the rest from reference TRBV7-9 and TRBJ1-6 gives the full variable domain: DTGVSQNPRHKITKRGQNVTFRCDPISEHNRLYWYRQTLGQGPEFLTYFQNEAQLEKSRLLSDRFSAERPKGSFSTLEIQRTEQGDSAMYLCASSLRTEADSPLHFGNGTRLTVT.

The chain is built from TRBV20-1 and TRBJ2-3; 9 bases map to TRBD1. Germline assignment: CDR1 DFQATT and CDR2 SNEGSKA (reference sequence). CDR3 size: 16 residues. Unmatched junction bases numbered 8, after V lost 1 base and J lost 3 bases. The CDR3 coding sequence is TGCAGTGCTAGAGGCACTGGACAGGGGAGGACAGATACGCAGTATTTT. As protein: CSARGTGQGRTDTQYF.

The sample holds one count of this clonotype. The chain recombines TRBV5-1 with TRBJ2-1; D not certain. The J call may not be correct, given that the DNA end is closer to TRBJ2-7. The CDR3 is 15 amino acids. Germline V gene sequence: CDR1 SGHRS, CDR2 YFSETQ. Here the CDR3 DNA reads TGCGCCAGCAGCTCCCGGCCGAACGGGTACAATGAGCAGTACTTC. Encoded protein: CASSSRPNGYNEQYF.

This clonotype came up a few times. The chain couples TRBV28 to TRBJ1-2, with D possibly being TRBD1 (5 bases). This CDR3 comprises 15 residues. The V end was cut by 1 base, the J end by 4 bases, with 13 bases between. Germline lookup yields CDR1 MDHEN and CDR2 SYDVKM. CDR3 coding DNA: TGTGCCAGCAGTTTATATCCGAGTCAGGGCTATGGCTACACCTTC. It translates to CASSLYPSQGYGYTF.

The DNA for the CDR3 is TGTGCCAGCAGTTACCGGACAGGGGGTCTAAATTCACCCCTCCACTTT. Its translation: CASSYRTGGLNSPLHF. V gene TRBV6-2 or TRBV6-3 combines with J gene TRBJ1-6, with 10 bases lining up with TRBD1. Per germline, CDR1 MNHEY and CDR2 SVGEGT. With V trimmed by 2 bases and J by 7 bases, 5 bases remained unmatched. This CDR3 spans 16 amino acids.

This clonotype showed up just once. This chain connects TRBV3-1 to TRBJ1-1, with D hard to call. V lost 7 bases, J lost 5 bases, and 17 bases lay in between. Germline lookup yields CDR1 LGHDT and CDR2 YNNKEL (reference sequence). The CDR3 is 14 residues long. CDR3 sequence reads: CASTLGVRSTEAFF. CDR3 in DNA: TGTGCCAGCACCCTGGGCGTCCGGTCGACTGAAGCTTTCTTT.

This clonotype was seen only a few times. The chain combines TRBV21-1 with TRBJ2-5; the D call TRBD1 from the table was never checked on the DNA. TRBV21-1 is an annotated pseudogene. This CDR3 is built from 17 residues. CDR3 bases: TGTGCCAGCAGCAAAGTAGTTGAGGGACAGGGCCAAGAGACCCAGTACTTC. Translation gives CASSKVVEGQGQETQYF.

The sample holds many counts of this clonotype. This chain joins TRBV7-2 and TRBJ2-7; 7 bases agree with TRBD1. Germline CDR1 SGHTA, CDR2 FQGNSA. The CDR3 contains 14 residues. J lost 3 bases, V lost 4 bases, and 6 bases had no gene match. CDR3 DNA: TGTGCCAGCAGCTCTAACCGGGACAGCTACGAGCAGTACTTC. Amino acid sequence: CASSSNRDSYEQYF.